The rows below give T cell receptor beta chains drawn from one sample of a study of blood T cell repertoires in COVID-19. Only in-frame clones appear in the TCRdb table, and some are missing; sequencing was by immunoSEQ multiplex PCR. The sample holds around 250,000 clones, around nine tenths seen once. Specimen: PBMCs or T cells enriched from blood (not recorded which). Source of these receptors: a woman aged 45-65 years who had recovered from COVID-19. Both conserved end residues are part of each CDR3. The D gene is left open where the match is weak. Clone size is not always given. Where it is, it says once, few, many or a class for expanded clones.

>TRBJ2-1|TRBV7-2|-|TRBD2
CASSKRGVADNEQFF
TGTGCCAGCAGCAAGCGGGGGGTAGCGGACAATGAGCAGTTCTTC
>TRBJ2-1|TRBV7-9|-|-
CASSFGGEQFF
TGTGCCAGCAGCTTCGGAGGGGAGCAGTTCTTC
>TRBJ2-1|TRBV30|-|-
CAWSVSGGNFYNEQFF
TGTGCCTGGAGTGTCTCCGGCGGGAACTTCTACAATGAGCAGTTCTTC
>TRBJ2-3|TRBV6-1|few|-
CASSETLSVGGDTQYF
TGTGCCAGCAGTGAAACCCTTTCGGTGGGCGGGGATACGCAGTATTTT
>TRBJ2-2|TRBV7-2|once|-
CASSLGQNTGELFF
TGTGCCAGCAGCCTGGGACAGAACACCGGGGAGCTGTTTTTT
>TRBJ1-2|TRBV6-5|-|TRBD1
CASSSDRGGYTF
TGTGCCAGCAGTTCAGACAGGGGTGGCTACACCTTC
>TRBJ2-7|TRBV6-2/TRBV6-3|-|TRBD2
CASSRSGSKFYEQYF
TGTGCCAGCAGCAGAAGCGGGAGTAAATTCTACGAGCAGTACTTC
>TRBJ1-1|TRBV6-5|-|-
CASSYSIVNTEAFF
TGTGCCAGCAGTTACTCGATAGTGAACACTGAAGCTTTCTTT
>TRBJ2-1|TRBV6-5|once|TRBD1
CASSRQGGEQFF
TGTGCCAGCAGCCGACAGGGTGGGGAGCAGTTCTTC
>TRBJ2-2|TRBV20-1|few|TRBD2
CSASRGGSWAANTGELFF
TGCAGTGCTAGTCGGGGCGGGAGTTGGGCCGCGAACACCGGGGAGCTGTTTTTT